The rows below give T cell receptor beta chains drawn from one sample of a study of shared clonotypes between healthy human individuals. The repertoire was sequenced with immunoSEQ multiplex PCR; TCRdb's copy has only in-frame clones and lacks some. The table shows approximately 1.5 million clones, with approximately 98.5% occurring only once. Material: naive CD4+ T cells sorted from blood. All receptors come from a man aged 25-40 years in good health. The CDR3 runs from the conserved cysteine through the conserved F or W. Each record gives: J gene, D gene, clone size, V gene, CDR3 DNA, CDR3 protein. A D gene is named only where the DNA matches it firmly. Clone size is given for some rows only: seen once, a few or many times, or a class if the clone is expanded.

TRBJ2-5	TRBD2	.	TRBV6-5	TGTGCCAGCAGTTACGCCCGCGGGAGGGCCCAAGAGACCCAGTACTTC	CASSYARGRAQETQYF
TRBJ2-1	TRBD2	.	TRBV9	TGTGCCAGCAGCCGAGACGGCGGACTAGCGGTATACAATGAGCAGTTCTTC	CASSRDGGLAVYNEQFF
TRBJ1-4	.	.	TRBV11-2	TGTGCCAGCAGCTTACGGTCAGGGGTAGGCAGAAAACTGTTTTTT	CASSLRSGVGRKLFF
TRBJ2-3	.	.	TRBV30	TGTGCCTGGAGTACATCTGGAAAGGACGCGCAGTATTTT	CAWSTSGKDAQYF
TRBJ2-1	TRBD2	.	TRBV10-3	TGTGCCATCGGGACTAGCGGAGACAATGAGCAGTTCTTC	CAIGTSGDNEQFF
TRBJ2-1	.	.	TRBV30	TGTGCCTGGAACTACTACAATGAGCAGTTCTTC	CAWNYYNEQFF
TRBJ1-4	.	.	TRBV28	TGTGCCATAGGGGGAACAGGGAGGACTGAAAAACTGTTTTTT	CAIGGTGRTEKLFF
TRBJ1-4	.	.	TRBV18	TGTGCCAGCTCACAAAACCTCGGTGAAAAACTGTTTTTT	CASSQNLGEKLFF
TRBJ2-7	.	once	TRBV7-3	TGTGCCAGCAGCTTAATCGCGGGGAGCTCCTACGAGCAGTACTTC	CASSLIAGSSYEQYF
TRBJ2-7	TRBD1	.	TRBV5-1	TGCGCCAGCAGAACCTCGGGAACAGGGGTGTTCGAGCAGTACTTC	CASRTSGTGVFEQYF
TRBJ1-1	TRBD1	.	TRBV11-2	TGTGCCAGCAGCTTATCCAGACAGGGGCAGAACACTGAAGCTTTCTTT	CASSLSRQGQNTEAFF
TRBJ2-3	TRBD2	.	TRBV28	TGTGCCAGCAGTTTTAGCGGGAGTAGGGATACGCAGTATTTT	CASSFSGSRDTQYF
TRBJ1-2	TRBD1	.	TRBV28	TGTGCCAGCAGGGAGGGGGCGCCCGGCTATGGCTACACCTTC	CASREGAPGYGYTF
TRBJ1-1	.	.	TRBV28	TGTGCCAGCAGGGGCCCAGGGGACACTGAAGCTTTCTTT	CASRGPGDTEAFF
TRBJ2-7	.	.	TRBV5-1	TGCGCCAGCAGCTTGGTACTAGCAAAGAACGAGCAGTACTTC	CASSLVLAKNEQYF
TRBJ2-7	.	once	TRBV19	TGTGCCAGTAGTGTCCGAAGCGGCCACGAGCAGTACTTC	CASSVRSGHEQYF
TRBJ1-5	.	once	TRBV6-5	TGTGCCAGCAGCCAGGAGAGGGAGGATCAGCCCCAGCATTTT	CASSQEREDQPQHF
TRBJ2-3	.	.	TRBV14	TGTGCCAGCAGCCAAGGGCTCGGGTTTCGGGCGGCCTGGGCGGATACGCAGTATTTT	CASSQGLGFRAAWADTQYF
TRBJ1-2	TRBD1	.	TRBV11-2	TGTGCCAGCAGCTTAACCCCCCAATCCGGGACAGGGCATGGCTACACCTTC	CASSLTPQSGTGHGYTF
TRBJ2-1	TRBD2	.	TRBV5-1	TGCGCCAGCAGCTATCTAGCGGACAATGAGCAGTTCTTC	CASSYLADNEQFF
TRBJ2-1	TRBD1	.	TRBV5-1	TGCGCCAGCAGCTATCGGGACAGTCTCTACAATGAGCAGTTCTTC	CASSYRDSLYNEQFF
TRBJ2-7	.	.	TRBV27	TGTGCCAGCAGTTTAATGGGGGGCCGCTACGAGCAGTACTTC	CASSLMGGRYEQYF
TRBJ2-2	TRBD2	.	TRBV7-2	TGTGCCAGCAGCTTAGCGCTAGCGGGGATCACCGGGGAGCTGTTTTTT	CASSLALAGITGELFF
TRBJ2-7	TRBD1	once	TRBV18	TGTGCCAGCTCACCACTTGGACAGGGGGCGCTCACCTACGAGCAGTACTTC	CASSPLGQGALTYEQYF
TRBJ2-5	.	.	TRBV25-1	TGTGCCAGCAGTGAATGGGGCAAAGAGACCCAGTACTTC	CASSEWGKETQYF
TRBJ2-7	TRBD1	.	TRBV6-1	TGTGCCAGCCACCGGGACAGGGTGATCTACGAGCAGTACTTC	CASHRDRVIYEQYF
TRBJ2-7	TRBD1	.	TRBV14	TGTGCCAGCAGCCCGCATGCGGGACAGGGCACCTACGAGCAGTACTTC	CASSPHAGQGTYEQYF
TRBJ1-1	.	.	TRBV5-4	TGTGCCCAATACCGGGGGGGGCGAAGCACTGAAGCTTTCTTT	CAQYRGGRSTEAFF
TRBJ1-5	.	once	TRBV19	TGTGCCAGTAATGGACAGACTAGCAATCAGCCCCAGCATTTT	CASNGQTSNQPQHF
TRBJ1-1	.	.	TRBV15	TGTGCCACCAGCAGAGAAGTGGTGATGAACACTGAAGCTTTCTTT	CATSREVVMNTEAFF
TRBJ2-7	TRBD2	.	TRBV29-1	TGCAGCACGACTAGCGGGAGTTTTGACGAGCAGTACTTC	CSTTSGSFDEQYF
TRBJ2-1	.	.	TRBV7-6	TGTGCCAGCAGCTTAGATGGCCTAAAGGCCAATGAGCAGTTCTTC	CASSLDGLKANEQFF
TRBJ1-2	.	.	TRBV2	TGTGCCAGCAGTGAGGGGGTGAACTATGGCTACACCTTC	CASSEGVNYGYTF
TRBJ2-1	TRBD2	.	TRBV19	TGTGCCAGTAGTATAGGCGGCGGGCTAGCGGGGAACAATGAGCAGTTCTTC	CASSIGGGLAGNNEQFF
TRBJ1-5	TRBD1	.	TRBV9	TGTGCCAGCAGCGCCGGGACAGAAAAACCTAATCAGCCCCAGCATTTT	CASSAGTEKPNQPQHF
TRBJ2-1	TRBD2	.	TRBV5-5	TGTGCCAGCAGCCCGGGGACTAGCGGGTACAATGAGCAGTTCTTC	CASSPGTSGYNEQFF
TRBJ1-2	TRBD1	.	TRBV29-1	TGCAGCGGTGGGACAGGGCCTGGCTACACCTTC	CSGGTGPGYTF
TRBJ2-2	.	.	TRBV2	TGTGCCAGCAGTGAATATCGAGGACAGTTGGCCGGGGAGCTGTTTTTT	CASSEYRGQLAGELFF
TRBJ2-7	TRBD1	.	TRBV5-1	TGCGCCAGCAGCTCGGGACAGGGAGACGAGCAGTACTTC	CASSSGQGDEQYF
TRBJ2-7	.	.	TRBV4-1	TGCGCCAGCAGCCAAGATCGTCGGACCGCTGTCTCCTACGAGCAGTACTTC	CASSQDRRTAVSYEQYF
TRBJ2-3	.	.	TRBV30	TGTGCCTGGACCCCTGGCGGATACACAGATACGCAGTATTTT	CAWTPGGYTDTQYF
TRBJ2-7	TRBD2	.	TRBV4-3	TGCGCCAGCAGCCACCGGACTAGCGGGGGCCGAGAGGGGAGCTCCTACGAGCAGTACTTC	CASSHRTSGGREGSSYEQYF
TRBJ1-2	.	.	TRBV4-2	TGTGCCAGCAGCCAAGACCGAGGCAGGGGTTTCTTTGGCTACACCTTC	CASSQDRGRGFFGYTF
TRBJ2-7	.	.	TRBV7-9	TGTGCCAGCAGCTCACGGGACGGTTCCTACGAGCAGTACTTC	CASSSRDGSYEQYF
TRBJ2-6	TRBD1	.	TRBV29-1	TGCAGCGTTTCGGGACAGTACTCTGGGGCCAACGTCCTGACTTTC	CSVSGQYSGANVLTF
TRBJ2-6	.	.	TRBV19	TGTGCCAGTAGTATCGTCGGCAGAGCCTCTGGGGCCAACGTCCTGACTTTC	CASSIVGRASGANVLTF
TRBJ2-7	TRBD1	.	TRBV6-5	TGTGCCAGCAGTTCTGGACAGGGAACATCGCAGTACTTC	CASSSGQGTSQYF
TRBJ1-5	.	.	TRBV28	TGTGCCAGCAGCCTCTACGTGAGGCCCCAGCATTTT	CASSLYVRPQHF
TRBJ2-7	TRBD2	.	TRBV7-9	TGTGCCAGCAGCTTAGGAGCGGGGTACGAGCAGTACTTC	CASSLGAGYEQYF
TRBJ2-7	.	.	TRBV7-9	TGTGCCAGCAGCTTAATCAGTACAGGGGGGGTTTCCTACGAGCAGTACTTC	CASSLISTGGVSYEQYF
TRBJ2-1	.	.	TRBV5-6	TGTGCCAGCAGACAGACTGACAATGAGCAGTTCTTC	CASRQTDNEQFF
TRBJ1-3	.	.	TRBV7-2	TGTGCCAGCAGCTTAGTCACTATCGGGGCTTCCTCTGGAAACACCATATATTTT	CASSLVTIGASSGNTIYF
TRBJ2-1	.	.	TRBV19	TGTGCCAGTAGTAATCGGGAAAACGGGGCTGAGCAGTTCTTC	CASSNRENGAEQFF
TRBJ1-1	.	.	TRBV18	TGTGCCAGCTCACCAGACAGAGGGAACACTGAAGCTTTCTTT	CASSPDRGNTEAFF
TRBJ1-1	.	.	TRBV2	TGTGCCAGCAGTGACCCCCGTGAAGCTTTCTTT	CASSDPREAFF
TRBJ1-3	.	.	TRBV7-8	TGTGCCAGCAGCTTAGCGGGCCGTTACTCTGGAAACACCATATATTTT	CASSLAGRYSGNTIYF